A single sample gave rise to the 29 T cell receptor beta chains below, sequenced in a study of graft-versus-host responses after intestinal transplantation. Their antigen targets remain unknown. Here immunoSEQ multiplex PCR was the method, and the copy in TCRdb shows in-frame clones only, minus some. The sample has tens of thousands of clones, approximately 93% seen once; the top ten hold around 0.54%. Sequencing was performed on unstimulated CD8+ T cells sorted from spleen or lymph node cells, taken before intestinal transplant. The source of these receptors is a human donor who received an intestinal transplant.

The rearrangement joins TRBV6-5 to TRBJ2-7; 10 bases align to TRBD2. The ends lost 10 bases at V and 7 bases at J; junction bases unmatched: 10. In germline, CDR1 is MNHEY, CDR2 SVGAGI. This CDR3 has 13 amino acids. For the CDR3, the DNA is TGTGCCACCCATAGCGGGAGGTCGTGGGAGCAGTACTTC. Its protein product is CATHSGRSWEQYF.

The gene calls are TRBV27 and TRBJ2-7; no definite D call. Trimming stripped 3 bases from V and 4 bases from J, with 10 bases between. Looked up from germline, CDR1 is MNHEY and CDR2 is SMNVEV (reference sequence). The CDR3 sequence is 13 residues long. The CDR3 nucleotides are TGTGCCAGCAGTTTTGCGTCGAATTACGAGCAGTACTTC. As protein: CASSFASNYEQYF.

The CDR3 loop reads CASSEGGGADYGYTF. The CDR3 nucleotides read TGTGCCAGCAGTGAAGGGGGGGGCGCAGACTATGGCTACACCTTC. This chain links TRBV25-1 with TRBJ1-2; possible D gene TRBD1, 6 bases. CDR1 is MGHDK and CDR2 is SYGVNS in the germline V gene. V lost 2 bases, J lost 3 bases, and 13 bases lay in between. The length of the CDR3 is 15 residues.

The rearrangement uses TRBV5-1 and TRBJ2-5; D might be TRBD2 (6 bases). The DNA end is a closer match to TRBJ2-7, so the J assignment may be wrong. The CDR3 runs to 16 residues. In germline, CDR1 is SGHRS, CDR2 YFSETQ. CDR3 DNA sequence: TGCGCCAGCAGCTTGGGTGGTGGGGATTGGGACTCCGAGCAGTACTTC. Translated, it gives CASSLGGGDWDSEQYF.

The chain carries TRBV7-9 and TRBJ2-3, with TRBD2 matching over 10 bases. The V gene end was trimmed by 5 bases and the J gene end by 3 bases; junction bases not matched to a gene: 2. The CDR3 length is 14 residues. Germline V CDR1 and CDR2: SEHNR, FQNEAQ (reference sequence). CDR3 nucleotide sequence: TGTGCCAGCAGCCCAGCGGGAGGGACAGATACGCAGTATTTT. It is translated as CASSPAGGTDTQYF.

The chain uses TRBV6-6 and TRBJ1-5, with 7 bases fitting TRBD1. V lost 0 bases, J lost 5 bases, and 1 base stayed unmatched. The CDR3 loop spans 14 amino acids. In germline, CDR1 is MNHNY, CDR2 SVGAGI (reference sequence). The CDR3 spells CASSYSGGDQPQHF. Written as DNA, the CDR3 is TGTGCCAGCAGTTACTCAGGGGGCGATCAGCCCCAGCATTTT.

The rearrangement links TRBV27 to TRBJ2-5; D remains unclear. This CDR3 has 15 amino acids. V was cut by 5 bases and J by 5 bases, with 18 bases left in between. Germline CDR1 is MNHEY and CDR2 is SMNVEV (reference sequence). CDR3 in amino acids: CASSGLGFTEETQYF. In DNA form, the CDR3 reads TGTGCCAGCAGTGGGTTAGGTTTTACGGAGGAGACCCAGTACTTC.

The chain joins TRBV7-9 to TRBJ1-1; no reliable D call. V was clipped by 2 bases and J by 1 base, with 5 bases between them. The CDR3 runs to 13 residues. Germline V gene sequence: CDR1 SEHNR, CDR2 FQNEAQ (reference sequence). The DNA for the CDR3 is TGTGCCAGCAGCTTACCCGGGAACACTGAAGCTTTCTTT. The encoded protein is CASSLPGNTEAFF.

This chain connects TRBV10-3 to TRBJ1-1, with D unclear. V was cut by 3 bases and J by 5 bases, with 4 bases left in between. The CDR3 sequence is 11 residues long. Germline lookup yields CDR1 ENHRY and CDR2 SYGVKD. CDR3 in amino acids: CAISDPTEAFF. The CDR3 DNA reads TGTGCCATCAGTGACCCGACTGAAGCTTTCTTT.

V gene TRBV7-9 combines with J gene TRBJ2-2; D remains unclear. CDR3 length equals 13 residues. V shed 2 bases and J shed 5 bases, with 6 bases lying between them. Germline V gene sequence: CDR1 SEHNR, CDR2 FQNEAQ (reference sequence). CDR3 residues: CASSLSGTGELFF. The CDR3 region has the DNA TGTGCCAGCAGCTTATCTGGTACCGGGGAGCTGTTTTTT.

V is TRBV7-9 and J is TRBJ1-2; 7 bases agree with TRBD1. The germline V gene encodes CDR1 SEHNR and CDR2 FQNEAQ (reference sequence). CDR3 length equals 13 residues. J lost 6 bases, V lost 8 bases, and 9 bases had no gene match. The CDR3 nucleotides read TGTGCCAGCCGGGGGACAGTCCGGCATGGCTACACCTTC. Its translation is CASRGTVRHGYTF.

This clone has a single count. This chain uses TRBV29-1 with TRBJ2-3; D gene unclear. The V gene lost 4 bases and the J gene lost 4 bases, with 12 bases spanning the gap. Germline V lookup: CDR1 SQVTM, CDR2 ANQGSEA. The CDR3 has 13 amino acids. The CDR3 bases are TGCAGCGTTGCTTACGGCGGAGCAGATACGCAGTATTTT. Amino acids: CSVAYGGADTQYF.

The V call is TRBV19, the J call TRBJ1-1, with D possibly being TRBD1 (6 bases). Trimming removed 3 bases from V and 0 bases from J, with 11 bases in between. The CDR3 consists of 15 residues. CDR1 is LNHDA and CDR2 is SQIVND in the germline V gene (reference sequence). CDR3 bases: TGTGCCAGTAGTATGAAGGGGGAAATGAACACTGAAGCTTTCTTT. Translating it yields CASSMKGEMNTEAFF.

The chain is built from TRBV5-6 and TRBJ2-7, with D possibly matching TRBD2 (6 bases). The CDR3 runs to 14 residues. Trimming left V 7 bases short and J 5 bases short, with 19 bases between. The germline V gene has CDR1 SGHDT and CDR2 YYEEEE. This CDR3 reads CASGRPPGLDEQYF. CDR3 bases: TGTGCCAGCGGCAGACCCCCGGGACTGGACGAGCAGTACTTC. Supplemented by reference TRBV5-6 and TRBJ2-7, the full variable domain reads DAGVTQSPTHLIKTRGQQVTLRCSPKSGHDTVSWYQQALGQGPQFIFQYYEEEERQRGNFPDRFSGHQFPNYSSELNVNALLLGDSALYLCASGRPPGLDEQYFGPGTRLTVT.

The chain recombines TRBV2 with TRBJ2-7, with 16 bases aligning to TRBD2. J gave up 2 bases and V 6 bases, and 10 bases lay outside the gene matches. The V gene's germline CDR1 is SNHLY and CDR2 FYNNEI. There are 18 residues in the CDR3. The CDR3: CASSSTGTSGRAPYEQYF. CDR3 sequence (DNA): TGTGCCAGCAGCTCCACCGGGACTAGCGGGAGGGCACCCTACGAGCAGTACTTC. The full variable domain, rest sourced from reference TRBV2 and TRBJ2-7, is EPEVTQTPSHQVTQMGQEVILRCVPISNHLYFYWYRQILGQKVEFLVSFYNNEISEKSEIFDDQFSVERPDGSNFTLKIRSTKLEDSAMYFCASSSTGTSGRAPYEQYFGPGTRLTVT.

Written as DNA, the CDR3 is TGTGCCAGCAGTCTGGGGACCCGGCCCTACGAGCAGTACTTC. Encoded protein: CASSLGTRPYEQYF. The chain carries TRBV28 and TRBJ2-7; the D gene could be TRBD1 or TRBD2 (5 bases each). V lost 5 bases to trimming and J lost 2 bases, with 13 bases between them. Germline-derived CDR1 and CDR2 are MDHEN and SYDVKM. The CDR3 is 14 residues long.

This rearrangement joins TRBV27 to TRBJ2-1; 15 nucleotides agree with TRBD2. Germline loops: CDR1 MNHEY, CDR2 SMNVEV (reference sequence). The length of the CDR3 is 17 residues. Trimming took 8 bases from V and 3 from J; bases not matched to a gene: 8. The CDR3: CASCPGTSGRCYNEQFF. In nucleotides, the CDR3 is TGTGCCAGCTGCCCCGGGACTAGCGGGAGGTGCTACAATGAGCAGTTCTTC.

The genes are TRBV2 and TRBJ1-2, with 7 bases fitting TRBD1. CDR1 and CDR2 from the germline V gene are SNHLY and FYNNEI. The length of the CDR3 is 15 residues. The chain's CDR3 is CARTRRQGPYYGYTF. The CDR3 DNA reads as TGTGCTAGAACACGTAGACAGGGTCCCTACTATGGCTACACCTTC. The variable domain in full, with the rest retrieved from reference TRBV2 and TRBJ1-2, is EPEVTQTPSHQVTQMGQEVILRCVPISNHLYFYWYRQILGQKVEFLVSFYNNEISEKSEIFDDQFSVERPDGSNFTLKIRSTKLEDSAMYFCARTRRQGPYYGYTFGSGTRLTVV.

The chain links TRBV7-9 to TRBJ2-1; D perhaps matches TRBD2 (5 bases). The CDR3 sequence is 15 residues long. Germline lookup yields CDR1 SEHNR and CDR2 FQNEAQ (reference sequence). The V end was cut by 8 bases, the J end by 0 bases, with 14 bases between. In DNA form, the CDR3 reads TGTGCCAGCGGAAGCTTCGGGGACTCCTACAATGAGCAGTTCTTC. Translated: CASGSFGDSYNEQFF.

In DNA form, the CDR3 reads TGTGCCAGCAGTCCCACAGATGATTATGGCTACACCTTC. This codes for CASSPTDDYGYTF. The chain employs TRBV2 and TRBJ1-2, with D uncertain. From germline, CDR1 is SNHLY and CDR2 FYNNEI. The CDR3 is 13 amino acids. Trimming left V 5 bases short and J 5 bases short, with 12 bases between. The whole variable domain, remainder taken from reference TRBV2 and TRBJ1-2, is EPEVTQTPSHQVTQMGQEVILRCVPISNHLYFYWYRQILGQKVEFLVSFYNNEISEKSEIFDDQFSVERPDGSNFTLKIRSTKLEDSAMYFCASSPTDDYGYTFGSGTRLTVV.

CDR3: CASSEAGPDNEQFF. In DNA form, the CDR3 reads TGTGCCAGCAGCGAAGCGGGCCCTGACAATGAGCAGTTCTTC. The chain couples TRBV9 to TRBJ2-1; D perhaps matches TRBD2 (6 bases). The CDR3 loop spans 14 amino acids. The V gene's germline CDR1 is SGDLS and CDR2 YYNGEE. Trimming stripped 3 bases from V and 5 bases from J, with 12 bases between.

This clone was recorded only once. The chain employs TRBV7-8 and TRBJ2-1; TRBD2 aligns across 8 bases. The V gene's germline CDR1 is SGHVS and CDR2 FQNEAQ. The J segment lost 3 bases and the V segment lost 1 base, leaving 2 bases of the junction unmatched. This CDR3 spans 15 amino acids. This CDR3 is CASSLGTSGYNEQFF. The CDR3 DNA follows: TGTGCCAGCAGCTTAGGCACTAGCGGCTACAATGAGCAGTTCTTC.

The chain has TRBV2 and TRBJ2-3, with 8 bases lining up with TRBD2. The CDR3 totals 13 residues. CDR1 and CDR2 from the germline V gene are SNHLY and FYNNEI. Germline trimming cut 9 bases from V and 1 base from J; bases unmatched to any gene: 3. CDR3 coding DNA: TGTGCCAGAACCGGGGGGGGCACAGATACGCAGTATTTT. Its protein is CARTGGGTDTQYF.

This clone was detected only once. This chain links TRBV7-6 with TRBJ2-5; 8 bases align to TRBD1. This CDR3 is built from 16 residues. The junction had 11 bases not matched to a gene; V was cut back by 4 bases and J by 4 bases. Germline-derived CDR1 and CDR2 are SGHVS and FNYEAQ. The CDR3 protein is CASSSGDRLLPETQYF. CDR3 bases: TGTGCCAGCAGCTCAGGGGACAGGCTACTTCCAGAGACCCAGTACTTC.

This chain connects TRBV15 to TRBJ2-1; 7 bases align to TRBD1. V lost 2 bases, J lost 3 bases, and 4 bases stayed unmatched. CDR3 length: 15 residues. Germline V gene sequence: CDR1 LNHNV, CDR2 YYDKDF (reference sequence). CDR3 sequence: CATSRLWDSYNEQFF. DNA for the CDR3: TGTGCCACCAGCAGATTGTGGGACAGCTACAATGAGCAGTTCTTC. The whole variable domain, filled in from reference TRBV15 and TRBJ2-1, reads DAMVIQNPRYQVTQFGKPVTLSCSQTLNHNVMYWYQQKSSQAPKLLFHYYDKDFNNEADTPDNFQSRRPNTSFCFLDIRSPGLGDTAMYLCATSRLWDSYNEQFFGPGTRLTVL.

The chain is built from TRBV29-1 and TRBJ2-7; D may correspond to TRBD1 or TRBD2 (5 bases each). Germline V lookup: CDR1 SQVTM, CDR2 ANQGSEA. Trimming removed 7 bases at V and 3 bases at J, with 16 bases between. CDR3 length: 13 residues. The CDR3 loop is CSAITGTSYEQYF. Written as DNA, the CDR3 is TGCAGCGCGATTACCGGGACGAGCTACGAGCAGTACTTC.

The rearrangement uses TRBV27 and TRBJ1-5; D gene uncertain. Trimming took 0 bases from V and 0 from J, leaving 15 bases between them. Germline CDR1 reads MNHEY; CDR2 reads SMNVEV (reference sequence). The CDR3 has 18 amino acids. The CDR3 DNA reads TGTGCCAGCAGTTTATCGGCACCGACACCTTATAGCAATCAGCCCCAGCATTTT. Translation: CASSLSAPTPYSNQPQHF.

The rearrangement links TRBV19 to TRBJ2-1, with TRBD2 matching 10 bases. V shed 3 bases, J shed 7 bases, and the junction held 6 bases outside the gene matches. CDR3 length: 15 residues. The germline V gene encodes CDR1 LNHDA and CDR2 SQIVND (reference sequence). CDR3 bases: TGTGCCAGTAGTATTTGGTCTAGCGGGGGTAATGAGCAGTTCTTC. It translates to CASSIWSSGGNEQFF.

This clone was observed once. The chain recombines TRBV30 with TRBJ1-2; the D gene is possibly TRBD1 (6 bases). The CDR3 spans 13 residues. CDR1 is GTSNPN, CDR2 SVGIG, per germline (reference sequence). Trimming left V 3 bases short and J 4 bases short, with 12 bases between. This chain's CDR3 is CAWSEQGSYGYTF. CDR3 coding DNA: TGTGCCTGGAGCGAACAGGGAAGCTATGGCTACACCTTC.